Below, 9 T cell receptor beta chains from the same sample are listed, as sequenced in a study of vaccination and CD4 T cells after COVID-19. Cultured CD4+ T cells had their DNA profiled by the Oncomine TCR Beta short-read assay. From the PCR reads, TCRdb called clonotypes with MiXCR, one entry per CDR3 protein. The sample shows 15,000 or so distinct CDR3 sequences, about half of them seen only once. Stated treatment: roughly 10-day PBMC culture with coronavirus spike peptide pools or control peptides (ViraFEST assay). Their cognate antigens are unknown. Sequencing used CD4+ T cells from blood, cultured in vitro, obtained before SARS-CoV-2 vaccination. These receptors all come from a human donor who had recovered from COVID-19.

The chain is built from TRBV10-3 and TRBJ1-4; 9 positions agree with TRBD1. There are 13 residues in the CDR3. With 9 bases clipped from V and 5 bases from J, the junction kept 4 bases outside the gene matches. The germline V gene has CDR1 ENHRY and CDR2 SYGVKD. The CDR3 DNA reads TGTGCCATAGGGGACAGGGAAAATGAAAAACTGTTTTTT. Translated: CAIGDRENEKLFF.

In its sample, this clonotype was seen a few times. The V call is TRBV10-1, the J call TRBJ2-7; D is possibly TRBD2 (6 bases). V was shortened by 8 bases and J by 6 bases, with 17 bases between the two germline ends. This CDR3 region has 13 residues. CDR1 and CDR2 from the germline V gene are WNHNN and SYGVQD (reference sequence). CDR3 nucleotide sequence: TGCGCCAGCGGCCGGGGGTGCACCGCCGAGCAGTACTTC. Translating gives CASGRGCTAEQYF.

The rearrangement links TRBV6-5 to TRBJ2-4, with D perhaps assigned TRBD1 or TRBD2 (5 bases each). V lost 2 bases to trimming and J lost 8 bases, with 16 bases between them. This CDR3 region has 15 residues. Per the germline V gene, CDR1 is MNHEY and CDR2 is SVGAGI. The CDR3 sequence: CASSYSQGRGDIQYF. The CDR3 DNA reads TGTGCCAGCAGTTACAGTCAGGGAAGGGGAGACATTCAGTACTTC.

This clonotype was detected once. The chain uses TRBV6-1 and TRBJ2-7; D might be TRBD2 (5 bases). There are 14 residues in the CDR3. Germline lookup yields CDR1 MNHNS and CDR2 SASEGT. Between the trimmed V and J ends, which lost 6 bases and 3 bases, there was a span of 15 bases. CDR3 coding DNA: TGTGCCAGCAGGGACTTCAAAGCTGGCTACGAGCAGTACTTC. Protein product: CASRDFKAGYEQYF.

This clonotype was detected a few times. The chain combines TRBV12-3 or TRBV12-4 with TRBJ1-1; unclear D gene. With 7 bases removed from V and 13 bases from J, the gap between germline ends came to 19 bases. There are 12 residues in the CDR3. This chain's CDR3 is CASTLSGALGFF. Here the CDR3 DNA reads TGTGCCAGCACATTATCCGGCGCCCTTGGTTTCTTT.

This clonotype has a handful of counts. This chain links TRBV27 with TRBJ1-4, with TRBD1 as a possible D gene (6 bases). The CDR3 is made up of 13 amino acids. CDR1 is MNHEY and CDR2 is SMNVEV in the germline V gene (reference sequence). Trimming removed 3 bases from V and 11 bases from J, with 13 bases in between. The CDR3 nucleotides read TGTGCCAGCAGTTTTCAAACAGGGTCCAAACTGTTTTTT. Protein: CASSFQTGSKLFF.

The V gene is TRBV7-9, the J gene TRBJ2-3, with unresolved D. The CDR3 extends over 13 amino acids. The germline V and J ends were trimmed by 3 bases and 6 bases, with 10 bases remaining between them. Germline lookup yields CDR1 SEHNR and CDR2 FQNEAQ (reference sequence). CDR3: CASSFRTPDTQYF. In DNA, the CDR3 is TGTGCCAGCAGCTTCCGAACCCCCGATACGCAGTATTTT.

The chain employs TRBV7-9 and TRBJ2-5, with D hard to call. CDR1 and CDR2 from the germline V gene are SEHNR and FQNEAQ (reference sequence). The CDR3 length is 13 residues. V was clipped by 3 bases and J by 2 bases, with 7 bases between them. The CDR3 bases are TGTGCCAGCAGCTTCCCAGCGCAAGAGACCCAGTACTTC. Its protein product is CASSFPAQETQYF.

The count of this clonotype is one. The chain is built from TRBV28 and TRBJ2-7; 8 nucleotides line up with TRBD1. Germline V lookup: CDR1 MDHEN, CDR2 SYDVKM. V shed 6 bases and J 0 bases; nucleotides not matched to a gene: 4. There are 14 residues in the CDR3. The CDR3 bases are TGTGCCAGCAGCCGACAGGGGAGCTCCTACGAGCAGTACTTC. Translation: CASSRQGSSYEQYF.